This TCR beta chain originates from a study of identical twins. TCRdb passed the 5' RACE reads through MiXCR, listing each CDR3 protein once. This table holds roughly 250,000 distinct CDR3 sequences, over 13% found once. The receptor comes from a woman aged 18-29 years in good health. The source material was memory (CD45RO+) T cells sorted from blood.

Here the CDR3 DNA reads TGTGCCAGCGGGGGTAACCGGTACAATGAGCAGTTCTTC. This sequence encodes CASGGNRYNEQFF. The chain combines TRBV6-1 with TRBJ2-1, with D perhaps being TRBD1 or TRBD2 (5 bases each). Trimming removed 8 bases at V and 4 bases at J, with 12 bases between. This CDR3 comprises 13 residues. Germline CDR1 MNHNS, CDR2 SASEGT.